This is a list of T cell receptor beta chains from one sample in a study of blood T cell repertoires in COVID-19. Generated by immunoSEQ multiplex PCR, the TCRdb table keeps only in-frame clones and is missing some. The sample includes about 78,000 clones, roughly 90% seen only once; the top ten take 0.65% to 0.95%. Sequencing was carried out using peripheral blood. These receptors were obtained from a woman older than 75 with acute or convalescent COVID-19. The CDR3 runs from the conserved cysteine through the conserved F or W. A D gene is named only where the DNA matches it firmly. The size field is filled for only some rows; it gives once, few, many or a size class.

clone size,V gene,J gene,D gene,CDR3 protein,CDR3 DNA
.,TRBV5-1,TRBJ2-1,TRBD1,CASSGTGESYNEQFF,TGCGCCAGCAGCGGAACAGGGGAGAGTTACAATGAGCAGTTCTTC
.,TRBV3-1/TRBV3-2,TRBJ2-3,TRBD2,CASSLLLFSGRAGRDTQYF,TGTGCCAGCAGCCTCCTCCTGTTTAGCGGGAGGGCCGGGAGAGATACGCAGTATTTT
.,TRBV3-1/TRBV3-2,TRBJ2-2,.,CASSQAGQANTGELFF,TGTGCCAGCAGCCAAGCGGGACAAGCGAACACCGGGGAGCTGTTTTTT
.,TRBV18,TRBJ2-1,.,CASSPSDEQFF,TGTGCCAGCTCACCTAGCGATGAGCAGTTCTTC
.,TRBV2,TRBJ2-7,TRBD1,CASSEALRGQGYF,TGTGCCAGCAGTGAAGCGCTGAGGGGACAGGGGTACTTC
.,TRBV5-6,TRBJ1-6,TRBD1,CASSLGQGNSPLHF,TGTGCCAGCAGCTTGGGACAGGGTAATTCACCCCTCCACTTT
.,TRBV15,TRBJ1-1,TRBD1,CATSPLTGQNTEAFF,TGTGCCACCAGCCCCCTGACAGGGCAGAACACTGAAGCTTTCTTT
.,TRBV9,TRBJ2-7,.,CASSVSAPGYEQYF,TGTGCCAGCAGCGTAAGTGCACCGGGCTACGAGCAGTACTTC
.,TRBV19,TRBJ2-7,TRBD1,CASSVTGGVSYEQYF,TGTGCCAGTAGTGTGACAGGGGGGGTCTCCTACGAGCAGTACTTC
.,TRBV5-5,TRBJ1-5,.,CASSPDGSYQPQHF,TGTGCCAGCAGCCCCGACGGGAGTTATCAGCCCCAGCATTTT
.,TRBV3-1/TRBV3-2,TRBJ1-2,.,CASSRQGSNYGYTF,TGTGCCAGCAGCCGGCAGGGGTCTAACTATGGCTACACCTTC
once,TRBV12-3/TRBV12-4,TRBJ2-5,.,CASTQGFQETQYF,TGTGCCAGCACCCAGGGATTCCAAGAGACCCAGTACTTC
.,TRBV20-1,TRBJ2-5,TRBD2,CSASFRTSGRRETQYF,TGCAGTGCTAGTTTTAGGACTAGCGGGAGGCGGGAGACCCAGTACTTC
.,TRBV5-1,TRBJ1-2,TRBD1,CASSLGQGASAGYGYTF,TGCGCCAGCAGCTTGGGACAGGGGGCGTCGGCTGGCTATGGCTACACCTTC
few,TRBV23-1,TRBJ1-2,TRBD1,CASGNPGQGIGYTF,TGCGCCAGCGGAAACCCGGGACAGGGTATAGGCTACACCTTC
.,TRBV9,TRBJ1-1,.,CASSVSWRDTEAFF,TGTGCCAGCAGCGTCTCGTGGAGGGACACTGAAGCTTTCTTT
.,TRBV28,TRBJ1-5,TRBD1,CASRYQGASNQPQHF,TGTGCCAGCAGGTATCAGGGGGCTAGCAATCAGCCCCAGCATTTT
.,TRBV28,TRBJ2-7,.,CASSSGENFYEQYF,TGTGCCAGCAGTTCAGGGGAGAATTTTTACGAGCAGTACTTC
.,TRBV6-1,TRBJ1-5,.,CASSEGLIRNQPQHF,TGTGCCAGCAGTGAGGGACTTATCCGCAATCAGCCCCAGCATTTT
.,TRBV5-1,TRBJ1-2,TRBD1,CASSWGQSNYGYTF,TGCGCCAGCAGCTGGGGACAGTCGAACTATGGCTACACCTTC
once,TRBV24-1,TRBJ2-3,TRBD1,CQGQGVADTQYF,TGCCAGGGACAGGGGGTCGCAGATACGCAGTATTTT
.,TRBV7-3,TRBJ2-1,TRBD2,CASSIGLAYNEQFF,TGTGCCAGCAGCATAGGACTAGCCTACAATGAGCAGTTCTTC
.,TRBV4-2,TRBJ1-4,.,CASSQVEGQHEKLFF,TGTGCCAGCAGCCAAGTTGAGGGCCAACATGAAAAACTGTTTTTT